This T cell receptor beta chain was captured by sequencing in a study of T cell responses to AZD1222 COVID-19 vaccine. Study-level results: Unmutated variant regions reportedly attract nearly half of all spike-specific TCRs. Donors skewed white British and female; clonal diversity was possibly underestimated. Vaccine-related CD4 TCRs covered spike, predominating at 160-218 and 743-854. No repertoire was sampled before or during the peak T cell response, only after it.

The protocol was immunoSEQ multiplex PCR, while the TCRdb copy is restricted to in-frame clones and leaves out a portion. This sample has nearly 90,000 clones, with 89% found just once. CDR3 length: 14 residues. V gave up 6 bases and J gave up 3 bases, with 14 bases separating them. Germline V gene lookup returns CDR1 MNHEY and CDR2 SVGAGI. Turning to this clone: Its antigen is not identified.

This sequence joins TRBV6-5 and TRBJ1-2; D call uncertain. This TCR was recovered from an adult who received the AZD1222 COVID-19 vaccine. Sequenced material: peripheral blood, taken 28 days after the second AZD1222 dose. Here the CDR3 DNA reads TGTGCCAGCAGGGGAGTCGGACGGGACTATGGCTACACCTTC. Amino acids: CASRGVGRDYGYTF.